This T cell receptor beta chain was found in a study of blood T cell repertoires in COVID-19. Method: immunoSEQ multiplex PCR; TCRdb's copy keeps in-frame clones and lacks some. The sample carries 350,000 to 400,000 clones, 91% recorded once. Residents of under 25 US areas, aged about 18 to 95 years, made up the participants. The V segment lost 1 base and the J segment 5 bases; nucleotides outside the gene matches: 5. This CDR3 spans 15 amino acids. Looked up from germline, CDR1 is SGHAT and CDR2 is FQNNGV. The rearrangement links TRBV11-2 to TRBJ2-7; 10 bases are a match to TRBD1. The sample comprised PBMCs or T cells enriched from blood (not recorded which). The origin of this receptor is a woman aged 40 to 49 who had been exposed to COVID-19. The CDR3 DNA is TGTGCCAGCAGCTTAGCTGGGACAGGGGTCCACGAGCAGTACTTC. It encodes CASSLAGTGVHEQYF.